These T cell receptor beta chains were read from a single sample in a study of cytomegalovirus exposure and HLA in healthy donors. Clones were read by immunoSEQ multiplex PCR, and TCRdb kept only the in-frame ones, dropping some. This table has approximately 220,000 clones, about 80% appearing once. The sequenced sample consisted of PBMCs. The source of these receptors is a man younger than 30 in good health and CMV-seronegative. CDR3s include the opening cysteine and the closing phenylalanine or tryptophan. A D gene is named only where the DNA matches it firmly. Clone size is given for some rows only: seen once, a few or many times, or a class if the clone is expanded.

j_gene: TRBJ2-7
v_gene: TRBV5-8
abundance: NA
d_gene: TRBD1
CDR3nt: TGTGCCAGCGCCGGGACAGGGAACTACGAGCAGTACTTC
CDR3aa: CASAGTGNYEQYF

j_gene: TRBJ2-7
v_gene: TRBV29-1
abundance: NA
d_gene: TRBD2
CDR3nt: TGCAGCGTTCCGACTAGCGGGAGGGATCCCTACGAGCAGTACTTC
CDR3aa: CSVPTSGRDPYEQYF

j_gene: TRBJ1-6
v_gene: TRBV9
abundance: few
d_gene: NA
CDR3nt: TGTGCCAGCAGCGCCGGGGGGGGCAGGGGAAATTCACCCCTCCACTTT
CDR3aa: CASSAGGGRGNSPLHF

j_gene: TRBJ2-7
v_gene: TRBV5-1
abundance: NA
d_gene: TRBD1
CDR3nt: TGCGCCAGCCGAGCAGTAGACAGGGGGCGCGAGCAGTACTTC
CDR3aa: CASRAVDRGREQYF

j_gene: TRBJ2-3
v_gene: TRBV9
abundance: NA
d_gene: TRBD1
CDR3nt: TGTGCCAGCAGCGCACGACAGGGTCGGTTTGGGACAGATACGCAGTATTTT
CDR3aa: CASSARQGRFGTDTQYF

j_gene: TRBJ1-1
v_gene: TRBV11-2
abundance: NA
d_gene: NA
CDR3nt: TGTGCCAGCAGCTTATTGCAGGGGAACACTGAAGCTTTCTTT
CDR3aa: CASSLLQGNTEAFF

j_gene: TRBJ1-1
v_gene: TRBV5-1
abundance: NA
d_gene: NA
CDR3nt: TGCGCCAGCAGCTTGGCGGTGAACACTGAAGCTTTCTTT
CDR3aa: CASSLAVNTEAFF

j_gene: TRBJ1-5
v_gene: TRBV27
abundance: NA
d_gene: NA
CDR3nt: TGTGCCAGCAGATCCAGCGCAGGGGGCAATCAGCCCCAGCATTTT
CDR3aa: CASRSSAGGNQPQHF

j_gene: TRBJ1-5
v_gene: TRBV30
abundance: NA
d_gene: TRBD1
CDR3nt: TGTGCCTGGGGGGACAGGGGCAATCAGCCCCAGCATTTT
CDR3aa: CAWGDRGNQPQHF

j_gene: TRBJ1-1
v_gene: TRBV2
abundance: few
d_gene: NA
CDR3nt: TGTGCCAGCAGTACTAACAGGGAAGCGACTGAAGCTTTCTTT
CDR3aa: CASSTNREATEAFF

j_gene: TRBJ2-2
v_gene: TRBV7-8
abundance: NA
d_gene: TRBD2
CDR3nt: TGTGCCAGCAGCTTAGATGGCGGGACTAGCGGGAAAACCGGGGAGCTGTTTTTT
CDR3aa: CASSLDGGTSGKTGELFF

j_gene: TRBJ1-5
v_gene: TRBV7-2
abundance: few
d_gene: NA
CDR3nt: TGTGCCAGCAGCTTAACGCGCGGGGTCGATCAGCCCCAGCATTTT
CDR3aa: CASSLTRGVDQPQHF

j_gene: TRBJ1-5
v_gene: TRBV6-1
abundance: NA
d_gene: TRBD1
CDR3nt: TGTGCCAGCAGTGAAGCGGTGGGACAGGGGTACAATCAGCCCCAGCATTTT
CDR3aa: CASSEAVGQGYNQPQHF

j_gene: TRBJ2-3
v_gene: TRBV7-6
abundance: NA
d_gene: NA
CDR3nt: TGTGCCAGCAGCCCTACAGGAATCATAGATACGCAGTATTTT
CDR3aa: CASSPTGIIDTQYF

j_gene: TRBJ2-1
v_gene: TRBV20-1
abundance: NA
d_gene: NA
CDR3nt: TGCAGTGCTAGGGGAGGTGAGCAGTTCTTC
CDR3aa: CSARGGEQFF

j_gene: TRBJ2-5
v_gene: TRBV11-3
abundance: few
d_gene: TRBD2
CDR3nt: TGTGCCAGCAGCTCAATACCTAGCGGGGGGGAGACCCAGTACTTC
CDR3aa: CASSSIPSGGETQYF

j_gene: TRBJ1-5
v_gene: TRBV9
abundance: NA
d_gene: TRBD1
CDR3nt: TGTGCCAGCAGCGCTGGGGTAGGGACAGGGGGGGATCAGCCCCAGCATTTT
CDR3aa: CASSAGVGTGGDQPQHF

j_gene: TRBJ2-1
v_gene: TRBV10-3
abundance: NA
d_gene: NA
CDR3nt: TGTGCCATCCCACCCGGAGATAGCCTCTCCTACAATGAGCAGTTCTTC
CDR3aa: CAIPPGDSLSYNEQFF

j_gene: TRBJ2-5
v_gene: TRBV6-5
abundance: once
d_gene: NA
CDR3nt: TGTGCCAGCAGTGGCGGACAGAAAGAGACCCAGTACTTC
CDR3aa: CASSGGQKETQYF

j_gene: TRBJ2-3
v_gene: TRBV18
abundance: few
d_gene: TRBD2
CDR3nt: TGTGCCAGCTCACCATCTCTAGCGGACTCAGATACGCAGTATTTT
CDR3aa: CASSPSLADSDTQYF

j_gene: TRBJ2-7
v_gene: TRBV5-1
abundance: NA
d_gene: TRBD1
CDR3nt: TGCGCCAGCAGCTCTATCGGACAGGGTGGTTCCTACGAGCAGTACTTC
CDR3aa: CASSSIGQGGSYEQYF

j_gene: TRBJ1-5
v_gene: TRBV28
abundance: NA
d_gene: NA
CDR3nt: TGTGCCAGCAGTTTGGAGGGGTCAAGACAGCCCCAGCATTTT
CDR3aa: CASSLEGSRQPQHF

j_gene: TRBJ2-5
v_gene: TRBV7-9
abundance: NA
d_gene: NA
CDR3nt: TGTGCCAGCAGCTTAGGATGGGGGGGCCACCAAGAGACCCAGTACTTC
CDR3aa: CASSLGWGGHQETQYF

j_gene: TRBJ1-6
v_gene: TRBV14
abundance: NA
d_gene: TRBD1
CDR3nt: TGTGCCAGCAGCGATGGGACAGGGTGGAATTCACCCCTCCACTTT
CDR3aa: CASSDGTGWNSPLHF

j_gene: TRBJ1-2
v_gene: TRBV7-9
abundance: few
d_gene: NA
CDR3nt: TGTGCCAGCAGCTTAGCCATGGGGCAGGACTATGGCTACACCTTC
CDR3aa: CASSLAMGQDYGYTF

j_gene: TRBJ1-2
v_gene: TRBV5-6
abundance: NA
d_gene: TRBD1
CDR3nt: TGTGCCAGCAGCTCGACAGGGGATGGCTACACCTTC
CDR3aa: CASSSTGDGYTF

j_gene: TRBJ2-2
v_gene: TRBV10-3
abundance: few
d_gene: TRBD2
CDR3nt: TGTGCCATTAGACTAGCGGGTACCGGGGAGCTGTTTTTT
CDR3aa: CAIRLAGTGELFF

j_gene: TRBJ2-2
v_gene: TRBV9
abundance: few
d_gene: NA
CDR3nt: TGTGCCAGCAGCGTAGGGGGGGTTGGGGAGCTGTTTTTT
CDR3aa: CASSVGGVGELFF

j_gene: TRBJ2-1
v_gene: TRBV7-2
abundance: NA
d_gene: TRBD1
CDR3nt: TGTGCCAGCAGCTCCCTAGGGACAGGTAGCAATGAGCAGTTCTTC
CDR3aa: CASSSLGTGSNEQFF

j_gene: TRBJ2-2
v_gene: TRBV6-5
abundance: NA
d_gene: TRBD2
CDR3nt: TGTGCCAGCAGTTACTTCGCGGGGGGGCCCACCGGGGAGCTGTTTTTT
CDR3aa: CASSYFAGGPTGELFF

j_gene: TRBJ2-7
v_gene: TRBV2
abundance: NA
d_gene: TRBD1
CDR3nt: TGTGCCAGCAGACACGACAGGGGGCAACTCTACGAGCAGTACTTC
CDR3aa: CASRHDRGQLYEQYF

j_gene: TRBJ2-7
v_gene: TRBV4-2
abundance: NA
d_gene: NA
CDR3nt: TGTGCCAGCAAACCTGCGGACTCCTACGAGCAGTACTTC
CDR3aa: CASKPADSYEQYF

j_gene: TRBJ2-6
v_gene: TRBV10-3
abundance: NA
d_gene: TRBD2
CDR3nt: TGTGCCATCAGTGAGGTCACTAGCGGGAGGCGAATTGGGGCCAACGTCCTGACTTTC
CDR3aa: CAISEVTSGRRIGANVLTF

j_gene: TRBJ2-4
v_gene: TRBV14
abundance: few
d_gene: NA
CDR3nt: TGTGCCAGCAGCCAAGCTCGGGGGGCCAGCATTCAGTACTTC
CDR3aa: CASSQARGASIQYF

j_gene: TRBJ2-1
v_gene: TRBV9
abundance: few
d_gene: NA
CDR3nt: TGTGCCAGCAGCGTACAGGGCGGCAATGAGCAGTTCTTC
CDR3aa: CASSVQGGNEQFF

j_gene: TRBJ1-5
v_gene: TRBV19
abundance: NA
d_gene: TRBD1
CDR3nt: TGTGCCAGTACGGGGTTAAGCGGGACAGGGTATAGCAATCAGCCCCAGCATTTT
CDR3aa: CASTGLSGTGYSNQPQHF

j_gene: TRBJ2-7
v_gene: TRBV5-4
abundance: once
d_gene: TRBD2
CDR3nt: TGTGCCAGCAGCTCCCTAGCGGGAGGAGGTGACGAGCAGTACTTC
CDR3aa: CASSSLAGGGDEQYF

j_gene: TRBJ2-7
v_gene: TRBV11-2
abundance: NA
d_gene: TRBD2
CDR3nt: TGTGCCAGCAGCCTTTCGGGGGGGCTCTTCTCCTCCTACGAGCAGTACTTC
CDR3aa: CASSLSGGLFSSYEQYF

j_gene: TRBJ1-1
v_gene: TRBV9
abundance: NA
d_gene: NA
CDR3nt: TGTGCCAGCAAAGGTTTGGGCCACACTGAAGCTTTCTTT
CDR3aa: CASKGLGHTEAFF

j_gene: TRBJ2-2
v_gene: TRBV7-3
abundance: NA
d_gene: TRBD2
CDR3nt: TGTGCCAGCAGCTTTGGGACTAGCGGGGGGGCGATCACCGGGGAGCTGTTTTTT
CDR3aa: CASSFGTSGGAITGELFF

j_gene: TRBJ2-7
v_gene: TRBV6-4
abundance: NA
d_gene: TRBD1
CDR3nt: TGTGCCACCAGTCGGGACAGGGGTGACGAGCAGTACTTC
CDR3aa: CATSRDRGDEQYF

j_gene: TRBJ2-3
v_gene: TRBV7-2
abundance: NA
d_gene: NA
CDR3nt: TGTGCCAGCAGCTTACCCCCTAGCACAGATACGCAGTATTTT
CDR3aa: CASSLPPSTDTQYF

j_gene: TRBJ1-2
v_gene: TRBV5-1
abundance: NA
d_gene: NA
CDR3nt: TGCGCCAGCAGCCCCGAGAGCTACGGCTACACCTTC
CDR3aa: CASSPESYGYTF

j_gene: TRBJ1-4
v_gene: TRBV7-9
abundance: NA
d_gene: TRBD1
CDR3nt: TGTGCCAGCAGCCGATTGACAGGGGAACTGTTTTTT
CDR3aa: CASSRLTGELFF

j_gene: TRBJ2-3
v_gene: TRBV4-2
abundance: NA
d_gene: TRBD2
CDR3nt: TGTGCCAGCAGCCCCACCGGGGGGGATCTCACAGATACGCAGTATTTT
CDR3aa: CASSPTGGDLTDTQYF

j_gene: TRBJ2-7
v_gene: TRBV9
abundance: few
d_gene: TRBD2
CDR3nt: TGTGCCAGCAGCCCTAGCGGGACGGCCTATACCGAGCAGTACTTC
CDR3aa: CASSPSGTAYTEQYF

j_gene: TRBJ1-5
v_gene: TRBV19
abundance: once
d_gene: TRBD1
CDR3nt: TGTGCCAGTAGTGGACAGGGAATTCAGCCCCAGCATTTT
CDR3aa: CASSGQGIQPQHF

j_gene: TRBJ1-3
v_gene: TRBV12-5
abundance: once
d_gene: NA
CDR3nt: TGTGCTAGTGGAGGAGGGGCTAGCTCTGGAAACACCATATATTTT
CDR3aa: CASGGGASSGNTIYF

j_gene: TRBJ2-2
v_gene: TRBV9
abundance: NA
d_gene: NA
CDR3nt: TGTGCCAGCAGTATAACAGGGATCATGAGGAGCGCCGGGGAGCTGTTTTTT
CDR3aa: CASSITGIMRSAGELFF

j_gene: TRBJ1-5
v_gene: TRBV7-8
abundance: NA
d_gene: TRBD1
CDR3nt: TGTGCCAGCAGCTTAGGACAGGGAGATAGCAATCAGCCCCAGCATTTT
CDR3aa: CASSLGQGDSNQPQHF

j_gene: TRBJ2-5
v_gene: TRBV29-1
abundance: NA
d_gene: TRBD1
CDR3nt: TGCAGCGTTGTGGGGCCTACAGGGGCCGCGGAGACCCAGTACTTC
CDR3aa: CSVVGPTGAAETQYF

j_gene: TRBJ2-5
v_gene: TRBV28
abundance: NA
d_gene: NA
CDR3nt: TGTGCCAGCAGTTTAGTCGGACAGCAAGAGACCCAGTACTTC
CDR3aa: CASSLVGQQETQYF

j_gene: TRBJ2-2
v_gene: TRBV28
abundance: NA
d_gene: NA
CDR3nt: TGTGCCAGCGGGAGAGCCACCGGGGAGCTGTTTTTT
CDR3aa: CASGRATGELFF

j_gene: TRBJ1-5
v_gene: TRBV13
abundance: NA
d_gene: NA
CDR3nt: TGTGCCAGCAGCCTACAGGGAAGCAATCAGCCCCAGCATTTT
CDR3aa: CASSLQGSNQPQHF

j_gene: TRBJ2-7
v_gene: TRBV27
abundance: few
d_gene: TRBD2
CDR3nt: TGTGCCAGCAGTACCCGGGGGACTAGCGGGTTGCTGGGGCAGTACTTC
CDR3aa: CASSTRGTSGLLGQYF